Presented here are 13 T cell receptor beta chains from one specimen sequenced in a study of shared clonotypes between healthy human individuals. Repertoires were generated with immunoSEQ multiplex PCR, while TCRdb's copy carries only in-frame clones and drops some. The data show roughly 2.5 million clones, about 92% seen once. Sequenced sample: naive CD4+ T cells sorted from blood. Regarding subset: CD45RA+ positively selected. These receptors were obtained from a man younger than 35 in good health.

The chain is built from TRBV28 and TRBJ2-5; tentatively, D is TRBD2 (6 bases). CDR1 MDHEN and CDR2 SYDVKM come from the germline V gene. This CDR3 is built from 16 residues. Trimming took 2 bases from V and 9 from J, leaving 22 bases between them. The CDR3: CASSLSTSPLSGAQYF. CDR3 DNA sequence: TGTGCCAGCAGTTTAAGCACGTCCCCATTGTCGGGGGCCCAGTACTTC.

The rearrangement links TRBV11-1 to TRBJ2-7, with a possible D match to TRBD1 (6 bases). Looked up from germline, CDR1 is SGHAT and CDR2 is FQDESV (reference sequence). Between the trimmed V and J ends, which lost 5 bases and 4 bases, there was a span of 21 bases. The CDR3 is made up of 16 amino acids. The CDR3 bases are TGTGCCAGCAGCGGGCCCATGGGGGCCCTCACTTACGAGCAGTACTTC. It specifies CASSGPMGALTYEQYF.

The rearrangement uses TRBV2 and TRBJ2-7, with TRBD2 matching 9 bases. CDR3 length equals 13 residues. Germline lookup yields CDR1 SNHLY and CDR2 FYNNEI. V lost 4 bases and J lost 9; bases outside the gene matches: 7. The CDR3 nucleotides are TGTGCCAGCAGTGTTAGCGGGAGTTATGTGCAGTACTTC. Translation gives CASSVSGSYVQYF. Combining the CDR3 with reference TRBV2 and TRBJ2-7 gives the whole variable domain EPEVTQTPSHQVTQMGQEVILRCVPISNHLYFYWYRQILGQKVEFLVSFYNNEISEKSEIFDDQFSVERPDGSNFTLKIRSTKLEDSAMYFCASSVSGSYVQYFGPGTRLTVT.

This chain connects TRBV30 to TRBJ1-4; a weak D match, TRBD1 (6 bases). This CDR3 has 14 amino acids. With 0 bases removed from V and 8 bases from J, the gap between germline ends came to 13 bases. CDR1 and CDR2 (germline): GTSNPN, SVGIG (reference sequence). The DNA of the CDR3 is TGTGCCTGGAGTGTCAGGGCAGGGGCGGAAAAACTGTTTTTT. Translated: CAWSVRAGAEKLFF.

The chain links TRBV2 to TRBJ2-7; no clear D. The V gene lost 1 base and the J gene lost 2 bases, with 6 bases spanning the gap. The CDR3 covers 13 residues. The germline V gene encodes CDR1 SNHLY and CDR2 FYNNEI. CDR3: CASSEDLPYEQYF. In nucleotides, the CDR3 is TGTGCCAGCAGTGAAGACCTCCCCTACGAGCAGTACTTC.

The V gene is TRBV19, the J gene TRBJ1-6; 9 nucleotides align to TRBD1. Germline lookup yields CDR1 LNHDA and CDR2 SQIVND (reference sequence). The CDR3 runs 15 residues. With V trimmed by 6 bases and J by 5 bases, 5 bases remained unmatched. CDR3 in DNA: TGTGCCAGTAGATCACAGGGGGCGGATAATTCACCCCTCCACTTT. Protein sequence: CASRSQGADNSPLHF.

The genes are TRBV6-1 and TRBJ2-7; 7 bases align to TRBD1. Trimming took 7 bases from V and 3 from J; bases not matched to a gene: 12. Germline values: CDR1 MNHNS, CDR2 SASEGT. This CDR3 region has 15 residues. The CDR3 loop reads CASTRVGTDYYEQYF. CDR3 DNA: TGTGCCAGCACCCGAGTGGGGACAGACTACTACGAGCAGTACTTC.

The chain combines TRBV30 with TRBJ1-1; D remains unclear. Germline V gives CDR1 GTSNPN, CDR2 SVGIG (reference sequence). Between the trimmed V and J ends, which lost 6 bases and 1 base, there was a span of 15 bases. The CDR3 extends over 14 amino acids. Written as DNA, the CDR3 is TGTGCCTGCACCCTGCGGGCAGCGAACACTGAAGCTTTCTTT. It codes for CACTLRAANTEAFF.

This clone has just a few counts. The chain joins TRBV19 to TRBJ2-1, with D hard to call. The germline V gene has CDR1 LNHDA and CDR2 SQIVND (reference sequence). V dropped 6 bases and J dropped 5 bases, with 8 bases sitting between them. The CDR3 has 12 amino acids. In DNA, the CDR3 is TGTGCCAGTAGCTTTCCAAACAATGAGCAGTTCTTC. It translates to CASSFPNNEQFF.

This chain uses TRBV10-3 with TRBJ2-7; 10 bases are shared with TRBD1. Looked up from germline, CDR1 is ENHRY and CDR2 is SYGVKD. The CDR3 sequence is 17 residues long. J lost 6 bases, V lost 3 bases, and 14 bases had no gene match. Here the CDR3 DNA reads TGTGCCATCAGTGACCCACACCGGGACAGGGGATACTCCGAGCAGTACTTC. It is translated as CAISDPHRDRGYSEQYF.

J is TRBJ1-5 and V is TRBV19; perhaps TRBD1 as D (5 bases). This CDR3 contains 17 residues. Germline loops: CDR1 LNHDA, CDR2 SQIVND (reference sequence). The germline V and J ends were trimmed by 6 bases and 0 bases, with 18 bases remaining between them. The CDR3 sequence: CASSTLGTVYSNQPQHF. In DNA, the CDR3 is TGTGCCAGTAGCACCTTGGGGACGGTTTATAGCAATCAGCCCCAGCATTTT.

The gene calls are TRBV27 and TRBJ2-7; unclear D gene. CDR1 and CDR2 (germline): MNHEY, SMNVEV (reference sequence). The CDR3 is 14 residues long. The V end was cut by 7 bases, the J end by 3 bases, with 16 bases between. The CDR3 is CASKGSGVGYEQYF. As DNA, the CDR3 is TGTGCCAGCAAGGGCTCGGGTGTAGGCTACGAGCAGTACTTC.

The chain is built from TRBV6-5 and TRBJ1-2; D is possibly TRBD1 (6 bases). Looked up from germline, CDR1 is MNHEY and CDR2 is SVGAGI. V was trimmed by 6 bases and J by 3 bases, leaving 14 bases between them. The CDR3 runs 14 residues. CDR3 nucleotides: TGTGCCAGCAGCCCCCGACAGGTCCACTATGGCTACACCTTC. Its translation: CASSPRQVHYGYTF.